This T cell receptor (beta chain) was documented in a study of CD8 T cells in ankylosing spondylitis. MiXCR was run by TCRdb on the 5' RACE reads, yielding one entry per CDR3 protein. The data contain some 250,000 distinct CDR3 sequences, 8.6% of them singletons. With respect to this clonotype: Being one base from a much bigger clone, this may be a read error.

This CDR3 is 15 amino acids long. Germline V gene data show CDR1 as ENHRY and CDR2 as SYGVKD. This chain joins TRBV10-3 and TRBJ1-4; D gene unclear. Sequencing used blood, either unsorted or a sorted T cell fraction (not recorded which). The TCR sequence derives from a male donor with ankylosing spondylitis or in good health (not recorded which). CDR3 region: CAFSGHGVANEKLFF. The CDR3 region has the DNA TGTGCCTTCAGTGGGCACGGGGTAGCTAATGAAAAACTGTTTTTT.